Listed here are 14 T cell receptor beta chains from one sample, sequenced in a study of T-cell reconstitution after alpha-beta-depleted transplantation in children. Unique molecular identifiers were incorporated when the TCRbeta library was constructed. Each CDR3 protein is one row after TCRdb ran MiXCR on the PCR reads. The table includes just over 350,000 distinct CDR3 sequences, approximately 12% detected once. This specimen consisted of PBMCs, obtained from the stem cell graft. The receptors originated from a human donor who donated a stem cell graft to a child with Fanconi anemia.

In this sample, this clonotype turned up a few times. CDR3 in DNA: TGTGCCAGCACCCAAGCGGCCTATAATTCACCCCTCCACTTT. Translation gives CASTQAAYNSPLHF. This chain connects TRBV12-3 or TRBV12-4 to TRBJ1-6; no reliable D call. The CDR3 totals 14 residues. Between the trimmed V and J ends, which lost 7 bases and 2 bases, there was a span of 9 bases.

This clonotype was recorded many times. V is TRBV10-3 and J is TRBJ2-2; D is perhaps TRBD1 (6 bases). CDR1 ENHRY and CDR2 SYGVKD come from the germline V gene. The V end was cut by 1 base, the J end by 1 base, with 10 bases between. The CDR3 runs 16 residues. CDR3 sequence reads: CAISELPGQNTGELFF. CDR3 DNA sequence: TGTGCCATCAGTGAGTTACCGGGACAGAACACCGGGGAGCTGTTTTTT.

This clonotype was found a few times. This chain joins TRBV5-1 and TRBJ1-4; 8 positions agree with TRBD1. V was pared by 4 bases and J by 7 bases, with 12 bases of the junction left unmatched. Per the germline V gene, CDR1 is SGHRS and CDR2 is YFSETQ. The CDR3 extends over 16 amino acids. The CDR3 reads CASSTGQGLVGEKLFF. In DNA form, the CDR3 reads TGCGCCAGCAGCACCGGACAGGGCCTTGTTGGTGAAAAACTGTTTTTT.

In this sample, this clonotype turned up a few times. This chain connects TRBV14 to TRBJ2-5; D remains unclear. With 0 bases removed from V and 4 bases from J, the gap between germline ends came to 9 bases. Germline lookup yields CDR1 SGHDN and CDR2 FVKESK. The CDR3 length is 14 residues. Here the CDR3 DNA reads TGTGCCAGCAGCCAAGATTGGGGTAGAGAGACCCAGTACTTC. This encodes CASSQDWGRETQYF.

As concerns this clonotype: No conserved phenylalanine or tryptophan ends this CDR3, so it is likely a read error. The chain joins TRBV5-1 to TRBJ1-1; D is possibly TRBD1 (5 bases). The CDR3 runs to 15 residues. CDR1 is SGHRS, CDR2 YFSETQ, per germline. Trimming left V 0 bases short and J 3 bases short, with 12 bases between. Here the CDR3 reads CASSLESPGDTEAFV. CDR3 coding DNA: TGCGCCAGCAGCTTGGAATCCCCGGGGGACACTGAAGCTTTCGTT.

This clonotype has more than one count but fewer than ten. CDR3: CSVEGLIGRGLQETQYF. The CDR3, as DNA: TGCAGCGTTGAAGGACTGATAGGCAGGGGGCTCCAAGAGACCCAGTACTTC. The chain uses TRBV29-1 and TRBJ2-5; 8 bases are a match to TRBD1. The CDR3 loop spans 17 amino acids. Unmatched junction bases numbered 11, after V lost 1 base and J lost 1 base. Germline V CDR1 and CDR2: SQVTM, ANQGSEA. Variable domain in full (rest from reference TRBV29-1 and TRBJ2-5): SAVISQKPSRDICQRGTSLTIQCQVDSQVTMMFWYRQQPGQSLTLIATANQGSEATYESGFVIDKFPISRPNLTFSTLTVSNMSPEDSSIYLCSVEGLIGRGLQETQYFGPGTRLLVL.

The V and J genes are TRBV20-1 and TRBJ2-6; D remains ambiguous. V lost 4 bases and J 0 bases, leaving 10 bases between the germline ends. This CDR3 spans 15 amino acids. The germline gives CDR1 DFQATT, CDR2 SNEGSKA (reference sequence). CDR3 protein: CSAIVPNSGANVLTF. The DNA for the CDR3 is TGCAGTGCTATCGTCCCTAACTCTGGGGCCAACGTCCTGACTTTC.

This clonotype was recorded at least ten times. The chain is built from TRBV10-3 and TRBJ2-7; 8 positions match TRBD1. Germline-derived CDR1 and CDR2 are ENHRY and SYGVKD. This CDR3 contains 14 residues. The trim removed 5 bases at V and 4 bases at J, leaving 7 bases unmatched. For the CDR3, the DNA is TGTGCCATCAGTTCGGACAGGGCGATATACGAGCAGTACTTC. It yields the protein CAISSDRAIYEQYF.

This chain joins TRBV20-1 and TRBJ1-5; TRBD1 might be the D (5 bases). The germline V and J ends were trimmed by 4 bases and 0 bases, with 13 bases remaining between them. Looked up from germline, CDR1 is DFQATT and CDR2 is SNEGSKA (reference sequence). The CDR3 spans 15 residues. CDR3 nucleotides: TGCAGTGCTACTCTGGACACTTATAGCAATCAGCCCCAGCATTTT. Translation: CSATLDTYSNQPQHF.

This clonotype occurred a few times. This chain uses TRBV12-3 or TRBV12-4 with TRBJ2-7; D perhaps matches TRBD2 (6 bases). The CDR3 extends over 17 amino acids. Trimming took off 6 bases at V and 5 bases at J, with 26 bases between the two ends. CDR3 amino acids: CASSPIRPGLSSDEQYF. The CDR3 nucleotides read TGTGCCAGCAGCCCAATCAGGCCGGGACTCAGCAGCGACGAGCAGTACTTC.

CDR3 in DNA: TGTGCCATCTGTTTAAATCTAGCGGGGGGGCCCAGGGCCACAGATACGCAGTATTTT. Encoded protein: CAICLNLAGGPRATDTQYF. The chain employs TRBV12-3 or TRBV12-4 and TRBJ2-3, with 12 bases fitting TRBD2. Trimming removed 10 bases from V and 2 bases from J; junction bases left unmatched: 19. The CDR3 runs 19 residues.

A few counts support this clonotype. The gene calls are TRBV29-1 and TRBJ1-1; 7 nucleotides match TRBD1. This CDR3 contains 14 residues. V shed 6 bases and J 3 bases; nucleotides not matched to a gene: 10. CDR1 SQVTM and CDR2 ANQGSEA come from the germline V gene. CDR3 sequence: CSVGKGALDTEAFF. Written as DNA, the CDR3 is TGCAGCGTAGGAAAGGGGGCGTTAGACACTGAAGCTTTCTTT.

This rearrangement joins TRBV3-1 to TRBJ2-2; TRBD1 might be the D (5 bases). The CDR3 length is 16 residues. V was pared by 4 bases and J by 1 base, with 13 bases between. Germline-derived CDR1 and CDR2 are LGHDT and YNNKEL (reference sequence). CDR3 sequence reads: CASSPSTVRNTGELFF. DNA of the CDR3: TGTGCCAGCAGCCCCTCGACAGTACGGAACACCGGGGAGCTGTTTTTT.

This clonotype was detected many times. The chain employs TRBV4-3 and TRBJ2-2; possible D gene TRBD1, 6 bases. CDR3 size: 15 residues. Trimming left V 4 bases short and J 8 bases short, with 17 bases between. Germline V gene sequence: CDR1 LGHNA, CDR2 YSLEER. This chain's CDR3 is CASSRSTGRPGELFF. CDR3 nucleotide sequence: TGCGCCAGCAGCCGTTCAACAGGGCGTCCGGGGGAGCTGTTTTTT.